What follows are 29 T cell receptor beta chains derived from one specimen sequenced in a study of cytomegalovirus exposure and HLA in healthy donors (dated by TCRdb to 2016 to 2017). The library was produced with the immunoSEQ multiplex PCR assay. The multiplex PCR relied on a mix of 60 forward primers for TCR Vbeta segments and 13 reverse primers for TCR Jbeta segments. TCRdb provides this immuneACCESS table in a form limited to in-frame rearrangements. Some clones are lacking; in checked studies, under half of them reflect an unresolved V gene, and why the rest are absent is not known. A total of about 74,000 clones appear in this sample, 65% to 80% of them only once. Approximately 10% of the sample is in the top ten clones. Sequenced input: PBMCs. Source of these receptors: a woman aged 40 to 50 in good health and CMV-seropositive.

The rearrangement uses TRBV19 and TRBJ1-5; D unresolved. Trimming shortened V by 5 bases and J by 0 bases, and 11 bases separated the two germline ends. Germline lookup yields CDR1 LNHDA and CDR2 SQIVND (reference sequence). The CDR3 is 15 amino acids. CDR3 sequence reads: CASSVTGYSNQPQHF. DNA for the CDR3: TGTGCCAGTAGTGTGACGGGTTATAGCAATCAGCCCCAGCATTTT.

J is TRBJ1-1 and V is TRBV7-6; no reliable D call. The CDR3 is 13 amino acids. In germline, CDR1 is SGHVS, CDR2 FNYEAQ. V lost 1 base and J lost 4, with 7 bases in between. CDR3 sequence (DNA): TGTGCCAGCAGCTTAGGGGCGCCCACTGAAGCTTTCTTT. Protein: CASSLGAPTEAFF.

The count of this clone is one. The rearrangement uses TRBV5-1 and TRBJ2-5; 8 nucleotides match TRBD1. From germline, CDR1 is SGHRS and CDR2 YFSETQ. There are 14 residues in the CDR3. J gave up 4 bases and V 3 bases, and 5 bases lay outside the gene matches. CDR3 bases: TGCGCCAGCAGCTATGGACAGGGCAGAGAGACCCAGTACTTC. Its translation is CASSYGQGRETQYF. Variable domain in full (rest from reference TRBV5-1 and TRBJ2-5): KAGVTQTPRYLIKTRGQQVTLSCSPISGHRSVSWYQQTPGQGLQFLFEYFSETQRNKGNFPGRFSGRQFSNSRSEMNVSTLELGDSALYLCASSYGQGRETQYFGPGTRLLVL.

The chain combines TRBV6-5 with TRBJ2-1, with 8 bases matching TRBD1. V shed 5 bases, J shed 3 bases, and the junction held 6 bases outside the gene matches. This CDR3 is built from 15 residues. The germline CDR1 and CDR2 sequences are MNHEY and SVGAGI. This CDR3 is CASSATGTGYNEQFF. CDR3 DNA sequence: TGTGCCAGCAGTGCAACCGGGACAGGCTACAATGAGCAGTTCTTC.

V gene TRBV7-2 combines with J gene TRBJ2-3; D not resolved. Between the trimmed V and J ends, which lost 2 bases and 1 base, there was a span of 10 bases. This CDR3 has 15 amino acids. Germline V gene data show CDR1 as SGHTA and CDR2 as FQGNSA. The CDR3 protein is CASSLIPRGTDTQYF. For the CDR3, the DNA is TGTGCCAGCAGCTTAATCCCTCGCGGCACAGATACGCAGTATTTT.

The V and J genes are TRBV5-1 and TRBJ2-5; the match to TRBD2 covers 9 bases. The CDR3 spans 15 residues. V shed 0 bases and J 4 bases; nucleotides not matched to a gene: 4. Germline CDR1 SGHRS, CDR2 YFSETQ. CDR3 sequence: CASSLGAGGRETQYF. For the CDR3, the DNA is TGCGCCAGCAGCTTGGGCGCGGGGGGGCGAGAGACCCAGTACTTC. Looking up the rest from reference TRBV5-1 and TRBJ2-5 gives the full variable domain: KAGVTQTPRYLIKTRGQQVTLSCSPISGHRSVSWYQQTPGQGLQFLFEYFSETQRNKGNFPGRFSGRQFSNSRSEMNVSTLELGDSALYLCASSLGAGGRETQYFGPGTRLLVL.

Written as DNA, the CDR3 is TGCAGCGTTGGGGGAGGTCCCCGAACAGAAGCTTTCTTT. This gives the protein CSVGGGPRTEAFF. This chain uses TRBV29-1 with TRBJ1-1; D remains unclear. V lost 4 bases, J lost 8 bases, and 17 bases lay in between. Per the germline V gene, CDR1 is SQVTM and CDR2 is ANQGSEA. The CDR3 loop spans 13 amino acids.

This sequence joins TRBV5-6 and TRBJ2-3; D may be TRBD1 (5 bases). This CDR3 comprises 16 residues. Per germline, CDR1 SGHDT and CDR2 YYEEEE. Deletions cut 0 bases from V and 0 bases from J, with 11 bases between. The CDR3 DNA reads as TGTGCCAGCAGCTTGGTGCTGACAGTTAGCACAGATACGCAGTATTTT. It is translated as CASSLVLTVSTDTQYF.

V usage is TRBV23-1 and J usage is TRBJ1-6; the D is unclear. TRBV23-1 is an ORF, and what it does is uncertain. This CDR3 is built from 15 residues. Trimming cost V 7 bases and J 9 bases, with 19 bases left between them. The CDR3, as DNA: TGCGCCAGCAACCCGGCTCGCGGTCGCAGTTCACCCCTCCACTTT. This gives the protein CASNPARGRSSPLHF.

This chain uses TRBV4-3 with TRBJ2-2; D may be TRBD1 (6 bases). The V end lost 3 bases, the J end lost 9 bases, and 14 bases lay between the germline ends. The CDR3 runs 14 residues. Germline lookup yields CDR1 LGHNA and CDR2 YSLEER. The CDR3 region is CASSQLLQGRELFF. CDR3 sequence (DNA): TGCGCCAGCAGCCAGCTATTACAGGGCAGGGAGCTGTTTTTT.

The CDR3 nucleotides read TGTGCCTGGAGTGCGGTGGAGGGAGAGCAGTACTTC. This sequence encodes CAWSAVEGEQYF. V and J are TRBV30 and TRBJ2-7; maybe TRBD2 (6 bases). Germline CDR1 GTSNPN, CDR2 SVGIG (reference sequence). Trimming left V 1 base short and J 7 bases short, with 11 bases between. CDR3 length: 12 residues.

The table lists this clone with a few counts. The chain joins TRBV18 to TRBJ1-1, with a tentative D call TRBD1 (6 bases). V was trimmed by 3 bases and J by 2 bases, leaving 10 bases between them. This CDR3 comprises 14 residues. CDR1 is KGHSH, CDR2 LQKENI, per germline. CDR3 DNA sequence: TGTGCCAGCTCACCGGGGGGGCCCAACACTGAAGCTTTCTTT. Amino acids: CASSPGGPNTEAFF.

V usage is TRBV27 and J usage is TRBJ2-3; 13 nucleotides match TRBD2. CDR1 is MNHEY and CDR2 is SMNVEV in the germline V gene (reference sequence). The CDR3 contains 16 residues. Trimming removed 6 bases from V and 6 bases from J; junction bases left unmatched: 9. CDR3 region: CASRGWTSGSKDTQYF. As DNA, the CDR3 is TGTGCCAGCAGAGGGTGGACTAGCGGGAGTAAGGATACGCAGTATTTT.

The gene calls are TRBV28 and TRBJ2-7; tentatively, D is TRBD2 (5 bases). Germline CDR1 is MDHEN and CDR2 is SYDVKM. V was clipped by 8 bases and J by 2 bases, with 19 bases between them. The CDR3 extends over 15 amino acids. In DNA form, the CDR3 reads TGTGCCAGCCGTTACTCCTGGACTGATACCTACGAGCAGTACTTC. It codes for CASRYSWTDTYEQYF.

The rearrangement uses TRBV7-3 and TRBJ2-1; the match to TRBD2 covers 11 bases. The CDR3 totals 16 residues. V lost 5 bases to trimming and J lost 6 bases; unmatched junction nucleotides: 9. CDR1 is SGHTA and CDR2 is FQGTGA in the germline V gene. The DNA for the CDR3 is TGTGCCAGCAGCCGAAATAGCGGGGGGGTTCGCAATGAGCAGTTCTTC. This gives the protein CASSRNSGGVRNEQFF.

On this clone: One end of the junction varies from germline; a read error may be responsible. The chain employs TRBV6-5 and TRBJ1-2, with a possible D match to TRBD1 (5 bases). Germline V gene lookup returns CDR1 MNHEY and CDR2 SVGAGI. The CDR3 runs 14 residues. The CDR3, as DNA: TGTGCAACTAAGCCGGGGGTCGGCCACTGGGCATGGAAATTC. Translating gives CATKPGVGHWAWKF.

The V gene is TRBV5-4, the J gene TRBJ1-6, with 9 bases identical to TRBD1. The V segment lost 1 base and the J segment 7 bases; nucleotides outside the gene matches: 3. The CDR3 is made up of 15 amino acids. The germline CDR1 and CDR2 sequences are SGHNT and YYREEE (reference sequence). In DNA, the CDR3 is TGTGCCAGCAGCTTGAACAGGGGGCAAAATTCACCCCTCCACTTT. Amino acids: CASSLNRGQNSPLHF.

The chain carries TRBV28 and TRBJ2-3; weak D call: TRBD1 (6 bases). The germline gives CDR1 MDHEN, CDR2 SYDVKM. V lost 5 bases and J lost 2, with 11 bases in between. The CDR3 has 14 amino acids. Here the CDR3 DNA reads TGTGCCAGCAGTATACAGGGTATCACAGATACGCAGTATTTT. This translates into CASSIQGITDTQYF.

The genes are TRBV5-1 and TRBJ2-7; 9 bases are a match to TRBD1. Germline V gene lookup returns CDR1 SGHRS and CDR2 YFSETQ. The CDR3 runs 13 residues. Germline trimming cut 6 bases from V and 2 bases from J; bases unmatched to any gene: 3. CDR3 sequence: CASMGTGTYEQYF. DNA for the CDR3: TGCGCCAGCATGGGGACAGGGACCTACGAGCAGTACTTC.

The chain employs TRBV28 and TRBJ1-1; a weak D match, TRBD1 (6 bases). Germline V CDR1 and CDR2: MDHEN, SYDVKM. The CDR3 contains 13 residues. The V gene lost 1 base and the J gene lost 4 bases, with 7 bases spanning the gap. The CDR3 sequence: CASSLFRGTEAFF. CDR3 DNA sequence: TGTGCCAGCAGTTTATTCAGGGGCACTGAAGCTTTCTTT.

The sample holds a few counts of this clone. CDR3 amino acids: CASSVGVQGRYTEAFF. CDR3 in DNA: TGTGCCAGCAGCGTAGGGGTACAGGGGAGGTACACTGAAGCTTTCTTT. The chain recombines TRBV9 with TRBJ1-1; 7 bases map to TRBD1. This CDR3 spans 16 amino acids. Trimming removed 0 bases from V and 3 bases from J; junction bases left unmatched: 8. Germline V gene sequence: CDR1 SGDLS, CDR2 YYNGEE.

This clone turned up a few times. The gene calls are TRBV30 and TRBJ1-6, with a possible D match to TRBD1 (6 bases). The CDR3 contains 14 residues. CDR1 and CDR2 from the germline V gene are GTSNPN and SVGIG (reference sequence). Trimming took off 0 bases at V and 10 bases at J, with 13 bases between the two ends. In DNA, the CDR3 is TGTGCCTGGAGTGTAACCCCCAGGGGATCACCCCTCCACTTT. This sequence encodes CAWSVTPRGSPLHF.

This chain joins TRBV5-1 and TRBJ1-1; maybe TRBD1 (5 bases). Trimming removed 3 bases at V and 5 bases at J, with 17 bases between. Germline assignment: CDR1 SGHRS and CDR2 YFSETQ. The CDR3 consists of 15 residues. The CDR3 DNA reads TGCGCCAGCAGCTCGACCCAGGGAGGCAAAACTGAAGCTTTCTTT. Translation gives CASSSTQGGKTEAFF. Supplemented by reference TRBV5-1 and TRBJ1-1, the full variable domain reads KAGVTQTPRYLIKTRGQQVTLSCSPISGHRSVSWYQQTPGQGLQFLFEYFSETQRNKGNFPGRFSGRQFSNSRSEMNVSTLELGDSALYLCASSSTQGGKTEAFFGQGTRLTVV.

The J gene is TRBJ2-1, the V gene TRBV9; 12 nucleotides align to TRBD2. Germline V lookup: CDR1 SGDLS, CDR2 YYNGEE. The CDR3 has 15 residues. The J segment lost 7 bases and the V segment lost 3 bases, leaving 5 bases of the junction unmatched. CDR3 sequence reads: CASSGRLAGVNEQFF. The DNA of the CDR3 is TGTGCCAGCAGCGGTCGACTAGCGGGGGTGAATGAGCAGTTCTTC.

The chain has TRBV27 and TRBJ1-1, with D perhaps matching TRBD1 (6 bases). V was shortened by 6 bases and J by 11 bases, with 13 bases between the two germline ends. Per germline, CDR1 MNHEY and CDR2 SMNVEV (reference sequence). The CDR3 totals 11 residues. The CDR3 nucleotides read TGTGCCAGCAGCCTCGCAGGGGCCGCTTTCTTT. This gives the protein CASSLAGAAFF.

This chain joins TRBV10-2 and TRBJ1-1; a possible D gene is TRBD1 (5 bases). The CDR3 has 13 amino acids. Per the germline V gene, CDR1 is WSHSY and CDR2 is SAAADI. V shed 8 bases and J shed 1 base, with 11 bases lying between them. As DNA, the CDR3 is TGCGCCAGCGTCCCCGACAGGAACACTGAAGCTTTCTTT. Its translation: CASVPDRNTEAFF.

The genes are TRBV5-8 and TRBJ1-1; 7 positions match TRBD1. The germline V gene has CDR1 SGHTS and CDR2 YDEGEE. V was clipped by 3 bases and J by 0 bases; unmatched bases: 5. The CDR3 has 15 residues. The CDR3 bases are TGTGCCAGCAGCTCCCGGGACAGCTTGAACACTGAAGCTTTCTTT. Translation gives CASSSRDSLNTEAFF.

The sample holds one count of this clone. The chain couples TRBV29-1 to TRBJ1-1, with 7 nucleotides matching TRBD1. The junction had 2 bases not matched to a gene; V was cut back by 0 bases and J by 1 base. The germline V gene has CDR1 SQVTM and CDR2 ANQGSEA. This CDR3 spans 14 amino acids. The CDR3, as DNA: TGCAGCGTTGAAGACGACAGGGAGAACACTGAAGCTTTCTTT. Its translation: CSVEDDRENTEAFF.

The rearrangement links TRBV4-1 to TRBJ2-1; no reliable D call. V lost 2 bases to trimming and J lost 7 bases, with 9 bases between them. The germline V gene has CDR1 MGHRA and CDR2 YSYEKL. The CDR3 has 13 residues. The CDR3 DNA sequence: TGCGCCAGCAGCCAAAGACTTGGGAATGAGCAGTTCTTC. It codes for CASSQRLGNEQFF.